The next 27 T cell receptor beta chains were all read from a single sample in a study of technical replicates of blood from several donors. Generated by immunoSEQ multiplex PCR, the TCRdb table keeps only in-frame clones and is missing some. The sample has about 82,000 clones, 94% seen once. Material for sequencing was T cells isolated from PBMCs. The receptors were sampled from a human donor in good health.

The chain joins TRBV19 to TRBJ1-2, with TRBD1 matching over 10 bases. Germline V gene data show CDR1 as LNHDA and CDR2 as SQIVND (reference sequence). This CDR3 comprises 16 residues. The junction had 8 bases not matched to a gene; V was cut back by 1 base and J by 6 bases. CDR3 sequence: CASSIGETGGLNGYTF. CDR3 DNA: TGTGCCAGTAGTATAGGGGAGACAGGGGGCCTGAATGGCTACACCTTC.

The CDR3 protein is CASSSFTGSPFSGANVLTF. The DNA of the CDR3 is TGCGCCAGCAGCTCCTTTACAGGGTCCCCGTTCTCTGGGGCCAACGTCCTGACTTTC. The rearrangement uses TRBV5-1 and TRBJ2-6, with D possibly being TRBD1 (6 bases). The germline V and J ends were trimmed by 3 bases and 0 bases, with 19 bases remaining between them. This CDR3 spans 19 amino acids. Per germline, CDR1 SGHRS and CDR2 YFSETQ.

The chain recombines TRBV6-5 with TRBJ1-1, with unresolved D. Germline loops: CDR1 MNHEY, CDR2 SVGAGI. The V and J ends lost 6 bases and 6 bases respectively, with 8 bases between them. This CDR3 has 11 residues. As DNA, the CDR3 is TGTGCCAGCAGCCAGGCGTCTGAAGCTTTCTTT. This codes for CASSQASEAFF.

This sequence joins TRBV5-4 and TRBJ2-6; D is ambiguous. This CDR3 has 13 amino acids. Trimming removed 4 bases at V and 1 base at J, with 3 bases between. Germline V CDR1 and CDR2: SGHNT, YYREEE (reference sequence). CDR3 in amino acids: CASSQSGANVLTF. The CDR3 nucleotides read TGTGCCAGCAGCCAATCTGGGGCCAACGTCCTGACTTTC.

The chain is built from TRBV4-2 and TRBJ2-7; 10 bases map to TRBD1. V was clipped by 4 bases and J by 1 base; unmatched bases: 10. The CDR3 has 17 residues. Germline V gene data show CDR1 as LGHNA and CDR2 as YNFKEQ. The CDR3 DNA reads as TGTGCCAGCAGCCCTCCGACCGGGACAGGGGAGTCCTACGAGCAGTACTTC. It codes for CASSPPTGTGESYEQYF.

The CDR3 sequence: CASSLTDSNQPQHF. The CDR3 DNA sequence: TGTGCCAGCAGCCTAACAGATAGCAATCAGCCCCAGCATTTT. The gene calls are TRBV7-9 and TRBJ1-5; D not certain. Germline V CDR1 and CDR2: SEHNR, FQNEAQ (reference sequence). This CDR3 contains 14 residues. V lost 5 bases and J 0 bases, leaving 8 bases between the germline ends. The full variable domain, rest sourced from reference TRBV7-9 and TRBJ1-5, is DTGVSQNPRHKITKRGQNVTFRCDPISEHNRLYWYRQTLGQGPEFLTYFQNEAQLEKSRLLSDRFSAERPKGSFSTLEIQRTEQGDSAMYLCASSLTDSNQPQHFGDGTRLSIL.

This clone was picked up a small number of times. This chain joins TRBV16 and TRBJ2-2; D is possibly TRBD2 (7 bases). V shed 0 bases and J shed 3 bases, with 11 bases lying between them. This CDR3 is built from 16 residues. Germline CDR1 reads KGHSY; CDR2 reads FQNENV. CDR3 nucleotides: TGTGCCAGCAGCCAATCACGGGGGGCCGACACCGGGGAGCTGTTTTTT. As protein: CASSQSRGADTGELFF.

This chain uses TRBV4-2 with TRBJ2-1; D possibly corresponds to TRBD1 (5 bases). Germline V gene lookup returns CDR1 LGHNA and CDR2 YNFKEQ. The V end was cut by 2 bases, the J end by 4 bases, with 12 bases between. This CDR3 comprises 15 residues. CDR3 nucleotide sequence: TGTGCCAGCAGCCAACCAACCGACAGATACAATGAGCAGTTCTTC. Encoded protein: CASSQPTDRYNEQFF.

The rearrangement joins TRBV2 to TRBJ1-5; TRBD1 matches at 8 bases. The CDR3 is made up of 15 amino acids. CDR1 and CDR2 from the germline V gene are SNHLY and FYNNEI. The V and J ends lost 4 bases and 7 bases, in that order; junction bases with no gene match: 9. The CDR3 loop is CASSADRVSRQPQHF. The CDR3, as DNA: TGTGCCAGCAGTGCGGACAGGGTATCCCGACAGCCCCAGCATTTT.

The chain is built from TRBV27 and TRBJ1-1; 7 bases agree with TRBD1. The CDR3 consists of 13 residues. The germline V gene encodes CDR1 MNHEY and CDR2 SMNVEV (reference sequence). V gave up 3 bases and J gave up 13 bases; unmatched junction bases: 11. CDR3 bases: TGTGCCAGCAGTTTTGTTGACAGGGAAATTGTTTTCTTT. The encoded protein is CASSFVDREIVFF.

The table lists this clone with a count of one. Written as DNA, the CDR3 is TGTGCCAGCAGCACCACCCAGACACGGCAGGGAGAAAAACTGTTTTTT. It specifies CASSTTQTRQGEKLFF. V is TRBV5-6 and J is TRBJ1-4, with D tentatively TRBD1 (5 bases). Germline CDR1 SGHDT, CDR2 YYEEEE. V was clipped by 4 bases and J by 8 bases, with 21 bases between them. The CDR3 extends over 16 amino acids. The full variable domain, in which reference TRBV5-6 and TRBJ1-4 provide the parts outside the CDR3, is DAGVTQSPTHLIKTRGQQVTLRCSPKSGHDTVSWYQQALGQGPQFIFQYYEEEERQRGNFPDRFSGHQFPNYSSELNVNALLLGDSALYLCASSTTQTRQGEKLFFGSGTQLSVL.

The chain joins TRBV18 to TRBJ1-2; D not resolved. Between the trimmed V and J ends, which lost 3 bases and 8 bases, there was a span of 10 bases. Looked up from germline, CDR1 is KGHSH and CDR2 is LQKENI. The CDR3 consists of 12 residues. CDR3 protein: CASSPEGSGYTF. CDR3 bases: TGTGCCAGCTCACCCGAGGGCAGCGGCTACACCTTC.

V and J are TRBV28 and TRBJ1-2, with 10 bases identical to TRBD1. This CDR3 region has 14 residues. The germline gives CDR1 MDHEN, CDR2 SYDVKM. The V and J ends lost 4 bases and 7 bases, in that order; junction bases with no gene match: 6. DNA for the CDR3: TGTGCCAGCAGTTCGGGGGACAGGGGATCTGGCTACACCTTC. Its translation is CASSSGDRGSGYTF.

This chain uses TRBV2 with TRBJ2-2, with a tentative D call TRBD2 (5 bases). V gave up 2 bases and J gave up 6 bases, with 16 bases separating them. Germline V gene data show CDR1 as SNHLY and CDR2 as FYNNEI. The CDR3 sequence is 16 residues long. CDR3 sequence: CASSEFISGLSGELFF. The CDR3 nucleotides read TGTGCCAGCAGTGAATTTATTTCGGGATTGTCCGGGGAGCTGTTTTTT.

The rearrangement uses TRBV30 and TRBJ1-4; D may be TRBD1 (6 bases). Per the germline V gene, CDR1 is GTSNPN and CDR2 is SVGIG (reference sequence). The CDR3 consists of 16 residues. Trimming stripped 0 bases from V and 2 bases from J, with 13 bases between. CDR3 amino acids: CAWSVHRGATNEKLFF. The DNA of the CDR3 is TGTGCCTGGAGTGTACACCGGGGGGCCACTAATGAAAAACTGTTTTTT.

Notes on this clone: Other DNA sequences in the sample encode the same CDR3. V gene TRBV5-4 combines with J gene TRBJ2-7, with 7 bases matching TRBD1. The CDR3 spans 13 residues. J lost 2 bases, V lost 4 bases, and 3 bases had no gene match. Germline V lookup: CDR1 SGHNT, CDR2 YYREEE (reference sequence). CDR3 DNA: TGTGCCAGCAGCGCCGGGACAGCCTACGAGCAGTACTTC. This sequence encodes CASSAGTAYEQYF.

The chain uses TRBV5-1 and TRBJ2-1; TRBD2 matches at 10 bases. This CDR3 region has 15 residues. Germline CDR1 is SGHRS and CDR2 is YFSETQ. Trimming cost V 6 bases and J 9 bases; bases outside gene matches: 12. Here the CDR3 reads CASTEIGIAGGEQFF. CDR3 DNA: TGCGCCAGCACCGAAATTGGAATAGCGGGAGGTGAGCAGTTCTTC.

The chain couples TRBV5-4 to TRBJ2-3; D is unclear. Trimming removed 0 bases from V and 4 bases from J, with 6 bases in between. This CDR3 region has 13 residues. The germline CDR1 and CDR2 sequences are SGHNT and YYREEE (reference sequence). The CDR3 region has the DNA TGTGCCAGCAGCTTGGTGGGCCCAGATACGCAGTATTTT. Translated, it gives CASSLVGPDTQYF.

The J gene is TRBJ1-4, the V gene TRBV10-3; TRBD1 aligns across 8 bases. The J segment lost 5 bases and the V segment lost 10 bases, leaving 3 bases of the junction unmatched. The CDR3 covers 12 residues. The germline CDR1 and CDR2 sequences are ENHRY and SYGVKD. The CDR3 nucleotides read TGTGCCACCTGGACAGGGAATGAAAAACTGTTTTTT. This gives the protein CATWTGNEKLFF.

The CDR3 DNA reads TGTGCCAGCAGCTTAGACAGGGAAATCACAGATACGCAGTATTTT. It specifies CASSLDREITDTQYF. The chain couples TRBV7-8 to TRBJ2-3; D is perhaps TRBD1 (6 bases). CDR3 length: 15 amino acids. The germline CDR1 and CDR2 sequences are SGHVS and FQNEAQ. V was pared by 1 base and J by 2 bases, with 10 bases between.

The V gene is TRBV19, the J gene TRBJ1-5; perhaps TRBD1 as D (6 bases). Germline lookup yields CDR1 LNHDA and CDR2 SQIVND (reference sequence). The CDR3 length is 14 residues. The V end lost 8 bases, the J end lost 3 bases, and 14 bases lay between the germline ends. The DNA of the CDR3 is TGTGCCAGTGCCGCCAGGGGCCTCAATCAGCCCCAGCATTTT. This gives the protein CASAARGLNQPQHF.

This chain links TRBV4-2 with TRBJ1-1; D ambiguous. This CDR3 is built from 13 residues. V was pared by 3 bases and J by 4 bases, with 9 bases between. CDR1 is LGHNA, CDR2 YNFKEQ, per germline. Here the CDR3 DNA reads TGTGCCAGCAGCCAGTCGCGGAGCACTGAAGCTTTCTTT. It yields the protein CASSQSRSTEAFF.

This chain joins TRBV4-1 and TRBJ2-1; D unclear. The V gene's germline CDR1 is MGHRA and CDR2 YSYEKL. The CDR3 length is 15 residues. Trimming took 0 bases from V and 4 from J, leaving 10 bases between them. Here the CDR3 DNA reads TGCGCCAGCAGCCAAGAAGCAACGGGTTACAATGAGCAGTTCTTC. This sequence encodes CASSQEATGYNEQFF.

V is TRBV28 and J is TRBJ1-2, with D tentatively TRBD1 (5 bases). The length of the CDR3 is 12 residues. V lost 2 bases and J 13 bases, leaving 14 bases between the germline ends. Germline assignment: CDR1 MDHEN and CDR2 SYDVKM. The CDR3 loop reads CASSLREQGLTF. CDR3 nucleotides: TGTGCCAGCAGTTTAAGGGAGCAGGGACTCACCTTC.

The gene calls are TRBV7-9 and TRBJ1-3; TRBD1 agrees at 11 bases. With V trimmed by 2 bases and J by 7 bases, 13 bases remained unmatched. The CDR3 runs 18 residues. Germline CDR1 reads SEHNR; CDR2 reads FQNEAQ (reference sequence). The CDR3 is CASSLNRPGTGGPNTIYF. As DNA, the CDR3 is TGTGCCAGCAGCTTAAACAGGCCAGGGACAGGGGGTCCGAACACCATATATTTT. Full variable domain (rest looked up from reference TRBV7-9 and TRBJ1-3): DTGVSQNPRHKITKRGQNVTFRCDPISEHNRLYWYRQTLGQGPEFLTYFQNEAQLEKSRLLSDRFSAERPKGSFSTLEIQRTEQGDSAMYLCASSLNRPGTGGPNTIYFGEGSWLTVV.

V is TRBV25-1 and J is TRBJ2-2, with 9 nucleotides matching TRBD1. Germline V gene sequence: CDR1 MGHDK, CDR2 SYGVNS. After removal of 6 bases from V and 6 bases from J, the junction contained 8 bases not matched to a gene. The CDR3 loop spans 15 amino acids. The DNA of the CDR3 is TGTGCCAGCAGAGGGGACAGGGCAGGGGCCGGGGAGCTGTTTTTT. Translated: CASRGDRAGAGELFF.

The chain recombines TRBV7-3 with TRBJ1-1; D perhaps matches TRBD1 (5 bases). This CDR3 comprises 14 residues. Germline CDR1 reads SGHTA; CDR2 reads FQGTGA. The V gene lost 0 bases and the J gene lost 4 bases, with 9 bases spanning the gap. The CDR3: CASSLTGRATEAFF. The DNA of the CDR3 is TGTGCCAGCAGCTTAACCGGCAGGGCCACTGAAGCTTTCTTT.